This T cell receptor beta chain was captured by sequencing in a study of neurological immune-mediated disorders. Per the germline V gene, CDR1 is DFQATT and CDR2 is SNEGSKA (reference sequence). This CDR3 spans 16 amino acids. Each CDR3 protein gets one entry after TCRdb re-called the 5' RACE reads with MiXCR. The sample lists more than 75,000 distinct CDR3 sequences; 3% to 4.5% were seen once. Note on this clonotype: A junction end diverges from the germline sequence, so it may reflect a read error.

V gene TRBV20-1 combines with J gene TRBJ1-6; D unclear. Specimen: PBMCs. This receptor was obtained from a woman aged 45 to 65 with multiple sclerosis. The DNA for the CDR3 is TGCAGTGCCAACCCGGCTGGCAGCTCCTATAATTCACCCCCCCACTTT. Translation: CSANPAGSSYNSPPHF.